This T cell receptor beta chain was recorded in a study of cytomegalovirus exposure and HLA in healthy donors. Per germline, CDR1 SGHRS and CDR2 YFSETQ. V lost 4 bases and J lost 6, with 22 bases in between. CDR3 length equals 16 residues. It was with 60 Vbeta and 13 Jbeta primers that the PCR ran. Assay: immunoSEQ multiplex PCR; the TCRdb copy retains only in-frame clones and omits some. The top ten hold 3% to 3.5% of the sample, which has roughly 80,000 clones, 75% to 85% seen once. Findings of the study overall: Presence/absence analyses assumed roughly uniform sequencing depth across donors, which may not hold. In the analysis, some V segments, TRBV6-2 and TRBV6-3 included, were excluded as indistinguishable. A later analysis associated 15,000 or so TCR beta sequences with HLA alleles at a 0.05 false discovery rate.

A note on this clone: Its antigen is as yet unknown.

The clonotype originates from a man aged 35-49 years in good health and CMV-seronegative. The chain couples TRBV5-1 to TRBJ2-5; tentatively, D is TRBD2 (7 bases). The sequencing sample was made of PBMCs. CDR3 protein: CASSGGDTAGLKTQYF. CDR3 DNA: TGCGCCAGCAGCGGGGGGGACACAGCCGGGCTAAAGACCCAGTACTTC.